This TCR beta chain is drawn from a study of cytomegalovirus exposure and HLA in healthy donors. Looking at the study overall: There were some 380 genotyped donors. Of these, roughly 82% fell in the genetic ancestry cluster associated with self-reported Caucasian donors.

PCR primers comprised 60 Vbeta and 13 Jbeta primers. The table came from immunoSEQ multiplex PCR; TCRdb's copy has only in-frame clones and leaves some out. This sample yields 150,000 to 200,000 clones, of which roughly 80% are seen a single time; about 0.39% belongs to the top ten. As to this clone: The target antigen is unknown.

The V and J ends lost 1 base and 2 bases, in that order; junction bases with no gene match: 3. The germline V gene encodes CDR1 SGHAT and CDR2 FQNNGV. The CDR3 consists of 15 residues. Whole-study results and caveats: The availability of immune exposure information extended only to CMV serostatus. Among TCR beta chains, those listed as cytomegalovirus-associated numbered about 150.

The source material was PBMCs. The rearrangement joins TRBV11-2 to TRBJ2-7; 9 nucleotides agree with TRBD2. This sequence was found in a boy between 2 and 10 years old in good health and CMV-seronegative. The DNA for the CDR3 is TGTGCCAGCAGCTTAGGGGCTAGCGGGACCTACGAGCAGTACTTC. Translation: CASSLGASGTYEQYF.